This TCR beta chain was sequenced during a study of T cell repertoires in cytomegalovirus infection. Study-level background: CMV infection plus the matching HLA type was flagged by public TCR beta signatures. Study conclusions and caveats: The study identified carriers of CMV plus the relevant HLA from cumulative public TCR beta family frequency.

Details on this clonotype: Its specificity is unknown.

The germline CDR1 and CDR2 sequences are LNHDA and SQIVND (reference sequence). This CDR3 region has 14 residues. J was trimmed by 6 bases and V by 5 bases; bases with no gene match: 8. TCRdb used MiXCR to reprocess the reads, holding one entry per CDR3 protein. The sample comprises hundreds of thousands of distinct CDR3 sequences, roughly 35% of which are singletons, and about 2.8% rests with the top ten. The J gene is TRBJ1-1, the V gene TRBV19; 8 bases agree with TRBD1. The specimen sequenced was PBMCs. The TCR comes from a human donor in good health (CMV status not recorded). Some clones in this sample may be carry-over from other donors' samples. For the CDR3, the DNA is TGTGCCAGTAGTCGTTCAGGGGGCCCCGCTGAAGCTTTCTTT. Translating it yields CASSRSGGPAEAFF.